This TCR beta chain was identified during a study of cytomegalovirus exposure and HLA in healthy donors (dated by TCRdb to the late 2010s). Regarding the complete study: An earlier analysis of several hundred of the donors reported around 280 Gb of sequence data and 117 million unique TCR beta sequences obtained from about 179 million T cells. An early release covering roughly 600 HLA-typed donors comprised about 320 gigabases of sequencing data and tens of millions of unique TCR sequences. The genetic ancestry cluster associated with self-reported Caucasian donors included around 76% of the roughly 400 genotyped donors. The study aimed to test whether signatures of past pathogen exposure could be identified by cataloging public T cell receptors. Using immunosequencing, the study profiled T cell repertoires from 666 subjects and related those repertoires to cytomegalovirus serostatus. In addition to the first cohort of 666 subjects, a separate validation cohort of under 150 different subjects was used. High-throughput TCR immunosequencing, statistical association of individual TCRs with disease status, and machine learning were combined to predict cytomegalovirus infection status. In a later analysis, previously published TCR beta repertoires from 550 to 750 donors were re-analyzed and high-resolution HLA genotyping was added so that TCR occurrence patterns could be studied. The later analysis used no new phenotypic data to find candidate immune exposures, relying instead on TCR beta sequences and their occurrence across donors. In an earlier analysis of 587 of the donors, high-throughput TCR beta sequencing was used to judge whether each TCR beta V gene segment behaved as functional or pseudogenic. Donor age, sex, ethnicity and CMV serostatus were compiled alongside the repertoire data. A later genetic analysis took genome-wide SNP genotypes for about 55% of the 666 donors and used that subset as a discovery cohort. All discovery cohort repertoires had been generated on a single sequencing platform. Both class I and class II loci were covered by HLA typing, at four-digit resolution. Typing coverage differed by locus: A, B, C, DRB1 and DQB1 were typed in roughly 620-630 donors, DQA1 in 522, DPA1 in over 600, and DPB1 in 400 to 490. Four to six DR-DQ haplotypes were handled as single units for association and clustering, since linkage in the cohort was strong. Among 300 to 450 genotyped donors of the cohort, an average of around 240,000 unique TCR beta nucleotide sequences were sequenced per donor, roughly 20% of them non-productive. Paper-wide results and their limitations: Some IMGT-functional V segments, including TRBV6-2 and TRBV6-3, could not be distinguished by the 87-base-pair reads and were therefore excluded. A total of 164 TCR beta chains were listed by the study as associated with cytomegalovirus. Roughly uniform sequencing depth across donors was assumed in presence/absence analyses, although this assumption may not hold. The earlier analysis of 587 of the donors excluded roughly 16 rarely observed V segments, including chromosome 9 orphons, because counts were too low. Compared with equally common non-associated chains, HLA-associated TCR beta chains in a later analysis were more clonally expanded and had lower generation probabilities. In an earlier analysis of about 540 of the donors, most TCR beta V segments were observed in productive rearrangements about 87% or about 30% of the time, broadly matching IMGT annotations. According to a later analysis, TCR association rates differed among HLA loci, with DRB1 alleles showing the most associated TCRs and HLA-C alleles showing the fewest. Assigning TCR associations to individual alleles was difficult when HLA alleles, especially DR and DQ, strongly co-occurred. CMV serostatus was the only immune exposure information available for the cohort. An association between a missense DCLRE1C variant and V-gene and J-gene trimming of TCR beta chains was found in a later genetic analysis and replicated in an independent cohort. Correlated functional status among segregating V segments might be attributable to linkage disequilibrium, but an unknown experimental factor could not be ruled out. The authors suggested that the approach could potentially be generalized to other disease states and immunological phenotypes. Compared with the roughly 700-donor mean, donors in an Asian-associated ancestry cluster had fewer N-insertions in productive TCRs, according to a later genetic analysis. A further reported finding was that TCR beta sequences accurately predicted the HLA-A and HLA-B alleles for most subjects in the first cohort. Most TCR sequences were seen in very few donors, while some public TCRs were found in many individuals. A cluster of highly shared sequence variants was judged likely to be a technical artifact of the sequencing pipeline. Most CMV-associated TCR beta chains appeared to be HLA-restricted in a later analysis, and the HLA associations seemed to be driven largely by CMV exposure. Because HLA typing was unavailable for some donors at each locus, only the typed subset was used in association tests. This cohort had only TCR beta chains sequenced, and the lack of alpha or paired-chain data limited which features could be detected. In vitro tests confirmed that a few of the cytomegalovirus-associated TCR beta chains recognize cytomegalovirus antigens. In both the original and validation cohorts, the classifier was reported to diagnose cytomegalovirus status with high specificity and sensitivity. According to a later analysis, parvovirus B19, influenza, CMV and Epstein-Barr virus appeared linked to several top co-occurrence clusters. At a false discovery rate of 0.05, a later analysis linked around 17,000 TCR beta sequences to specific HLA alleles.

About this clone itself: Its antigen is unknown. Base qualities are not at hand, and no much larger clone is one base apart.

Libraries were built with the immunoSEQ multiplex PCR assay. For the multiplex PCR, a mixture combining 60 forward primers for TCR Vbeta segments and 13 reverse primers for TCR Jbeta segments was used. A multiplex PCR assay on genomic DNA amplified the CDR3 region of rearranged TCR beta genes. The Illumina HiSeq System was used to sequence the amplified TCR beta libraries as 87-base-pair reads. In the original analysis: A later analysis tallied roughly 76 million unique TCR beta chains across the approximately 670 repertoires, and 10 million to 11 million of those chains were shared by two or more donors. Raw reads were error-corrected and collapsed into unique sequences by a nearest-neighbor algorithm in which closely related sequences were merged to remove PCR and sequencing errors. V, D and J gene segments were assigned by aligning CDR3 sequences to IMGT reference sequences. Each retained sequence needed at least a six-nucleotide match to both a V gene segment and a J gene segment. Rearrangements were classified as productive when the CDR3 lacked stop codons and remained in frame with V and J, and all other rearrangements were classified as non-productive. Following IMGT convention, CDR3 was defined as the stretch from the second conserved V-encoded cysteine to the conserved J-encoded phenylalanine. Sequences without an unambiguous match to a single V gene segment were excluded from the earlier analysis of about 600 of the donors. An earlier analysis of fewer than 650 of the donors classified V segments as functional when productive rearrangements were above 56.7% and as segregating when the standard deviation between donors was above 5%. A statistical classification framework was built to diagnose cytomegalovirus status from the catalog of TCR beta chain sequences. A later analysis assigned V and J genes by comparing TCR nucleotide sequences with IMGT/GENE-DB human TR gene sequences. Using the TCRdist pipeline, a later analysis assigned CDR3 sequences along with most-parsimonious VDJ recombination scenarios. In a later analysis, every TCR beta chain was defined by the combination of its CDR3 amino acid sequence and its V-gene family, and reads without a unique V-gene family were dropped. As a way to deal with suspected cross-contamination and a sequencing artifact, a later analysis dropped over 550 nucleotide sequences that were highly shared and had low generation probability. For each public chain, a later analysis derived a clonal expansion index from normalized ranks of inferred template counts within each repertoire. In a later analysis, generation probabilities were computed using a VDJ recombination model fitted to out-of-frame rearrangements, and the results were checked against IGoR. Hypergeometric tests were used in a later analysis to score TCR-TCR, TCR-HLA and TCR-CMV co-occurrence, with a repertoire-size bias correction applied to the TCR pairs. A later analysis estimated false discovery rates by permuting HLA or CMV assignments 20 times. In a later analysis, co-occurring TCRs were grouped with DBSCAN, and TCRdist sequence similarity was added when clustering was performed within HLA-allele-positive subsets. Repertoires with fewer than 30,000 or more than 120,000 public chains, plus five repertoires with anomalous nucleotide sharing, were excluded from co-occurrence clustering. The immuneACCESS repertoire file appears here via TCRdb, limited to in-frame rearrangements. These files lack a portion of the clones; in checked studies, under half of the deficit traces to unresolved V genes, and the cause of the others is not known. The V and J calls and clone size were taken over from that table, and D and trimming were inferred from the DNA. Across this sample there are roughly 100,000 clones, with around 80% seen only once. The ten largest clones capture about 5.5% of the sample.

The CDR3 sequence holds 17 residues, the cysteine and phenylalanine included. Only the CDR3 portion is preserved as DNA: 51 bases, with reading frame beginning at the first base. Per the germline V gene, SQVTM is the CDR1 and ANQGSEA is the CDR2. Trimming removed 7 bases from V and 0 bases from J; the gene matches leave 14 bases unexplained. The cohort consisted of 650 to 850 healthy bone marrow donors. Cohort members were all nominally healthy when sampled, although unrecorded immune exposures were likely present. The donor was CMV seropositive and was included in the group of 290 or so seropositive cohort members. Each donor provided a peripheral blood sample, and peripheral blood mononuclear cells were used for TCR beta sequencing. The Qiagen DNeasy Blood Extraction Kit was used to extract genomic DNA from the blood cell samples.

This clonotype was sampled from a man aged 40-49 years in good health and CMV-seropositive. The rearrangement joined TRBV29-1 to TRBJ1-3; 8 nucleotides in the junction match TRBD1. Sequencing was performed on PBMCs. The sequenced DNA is TGCAGCGCTGGAGGGCAGGGGGCAGGAAACTCTGGAAACACCATATATTTT. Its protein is CSAGGQGAGNSGNTIYF.